Listed below are T cell receptor beta chains from one sample, sequenced in a study of T cell repertoires in cytomegalovirus infection. TCRdb recomputed calls from the reads with MiXCR, one row per CDR3 protein. The table includes 400,000 or so distinct CDR3 sequences, roughly 30% detected once. The sample comprised PBMCs. These receptors were obtained from a human donor in good health (CMV status not recorded). Some clones in this sample may be carry-over from other donors' samples. CDR3s include the opening cysteine and the closing phenylalanine or tryptophan. A D gene is named only where the DNA matches it firmly. For some rows the clone size is stated as once, few or many, or as a class when expanded; others skip it.

j_call clone_size d_call v_call cdr3_aa cdr3_nt
TRBJ1-1 NA NA TRBV20-1 CSADATGAATEAFF TGCAGTGCTGACGCGACGGGGGCGGCCACTGAAGCTTTCTTT
TRBJ2-1 NA TRBD2 TRBV10-3 CAISHSSGSYNEQFF TGTGCCATCAGTCATTCAAGCGGGAGTTACAATGAGCAGTTCTTC
TRBJ2-1 NA TRBD2 TRBV27 CASSLPGLAYNEQFF TGTGCCAGCAGTTTACCAGGACTAGCGTACAATGAGCAGTTCTTC
TRBJ2-7 once NA TRBV24-1 CATTSNRWPYEQYF TGTGCCACCACCTCGAACAGGTGGCCCTACGAGCAGTACTTC
TRBJ2-3 NA NA TRBV28 CASNPLGRVVSDTQYF TGTGCCAGCAACCCCCTCGGGCGGGTAGTGTCAGATACGCAGTATTTT
TRBJ2-7 many TRBD2 TRBV7-2 CASSLGGGWVVEQYF TGTGCCAGCAGCTTGGGGGGGGGTTGGGTCGTCGAGCAGTACTTC
TRBJ1-1 few TRBD1 TRBV6-1 CASSDPGQAETEAFF TGTGCCAGCAGTGACCCGGGACAGGCAGAGACTGAAGCTTTCTTT
TRBJ1-5 few NA TRBV28 CASSFSGARNQPQHF TGTGCCAGCAGTTTTAGTGGAGCAAGGAATCAGCCCCAGCATTTT
TRBJ2-3 NA NA TRBV7-2 CASSLGLSSDWGTDTQYF TGTGCCAGCAGCTTAGGTCTCTCTAGCGATTGGGGCACAGATACGCAGTATTTT
TRBJ1-6 many TRBD1 TRBV12-3/TRBV12-4 CASSFFRGHNSPLHF TGTGCCAGCAGTTTTTTCAGGGGGCATAATTCACCCCTCCACTTT
TRBJ2-7 few NA TRBV10-2 CASSDRGYEQYF TGCGCCAGCAGTGACAGGGGCTACGAGCAGTACTTC
TRBJ1-5 NA NA TRBV19 CATLGGSNQPRHF TGTGCCACTCTAGGGGGGAGCAATCAGCCCCGGCATTTT
TRBJ1-5 NA TRBD1 TRBV28 CASSSGQGKHF TGTGCCAGCAGTTCCGGACAGGGAAAGCATTTT
TRBJ2-6 few NA TRBV6-6 CASKGQSSGANVLTF TGTGCCAGCAAGGGACAAAGCTCTGGGGCCAACGTCCTGACTTTC
TRBJ1-1 NA TRBD1 TRBV29-1 CSVDSRQGGRTEAFF TGCAGCGTTGATTCCCGACAGGGCGGGCGGACTGAAGCTTTCTTT
TRBJ2-3 few TRBD2 TRBV11-3 CASSAGSTSGGYTDTQYF TGTGCCAGCAGCGCAGGATCGACTAGCGGGGGATACACAGATACGCAGTATTTT
TRBJ2-5 NA TRBD1 TRBV7-4 CASGDRGETQYF TGTGCCAGCGGGGACAGGGGAGAGACCCAGTACTTC
TRBJ2-7 few NA TRBV19 CASSIQTAYEQYF TGTGCCAGTAGTATCCAAACTGCTTACGAGCAGTACTTC
TRBJ2-7 NA NA TRBV28 CASREELMIYEQYF TGTGCCAGCAGAGAGGAACTAATGATCTACGAGCAGTACTTC
TRBJ2-3 NA NA TRBV18 CASSPLGLTDTQYF TGTGCCAGCTCACCCCTCGGACTAACAGATACGCAGTATTTT
TRBJ2-4 NA NA TRBV12-3/TRBV12-4 CASSSGSSAKNIQYF TGTGCCAGCAGTTCCGGGTCGTCAGCCAAAAACATTCAGTACTTC
TRBJ1-1 NA NA TRBV6-1 CASLLMNTEAFF TGTGCCAGCCTTCTGATGAACACTGAAGCTTTCTTT
TRBJ1-1 once NA TRBV15 CATSSGRLNTEAFF TGTGCCACCAGCAGCGGACGGTTGAACACTGAAGCTTTCTTT
TRBJ1-6 many NA TRBV7-2 CASSLGQSYNSPLHF TGTGCCAGCAGCTTAGGACAGTCCTATAATTCACCCCTCCACTTT
TRBJ1-6 few NA TRBV28 CASSLIDSSYNSPLHF TGTGCCAGCAGTTTAATCGACAGCTCCTATAATTCACCCCTCCACTTT
TRBJ2-1 NA NA TRBV2 CATKGPQGNEQFF TGTGCTACGAAGGGGCCTCAAGGCAATGAGCAGTTCTTC
TRBJ1-2 many TRBD1 TRBV7-2 CASSLAGTGGAAGYGYTF TGTGCCAGCAGCTTAGCGGGGACAGGGGGCGCGGCAGGCTATGGCTACACCTTC
TRBJ2-5 NA NA TRBV29-1 CSVEEQWGETQYF TGCAGCGTTGAAGAACAGTGGGGGGAGACCCAGTACTTC
TRBJ2-1 many TRBD2 TRBV7-2 CASSLNLGLVIDEQFF TGTGCCAGCAGCTTAAATCTTGGACTAGTTATCGATGAGCAGTTCTTC
TRBJ2-3 NA TRBD2 TRBV7-9 CASRLAGATDTQYF TGTGCCAGCAGACTAGCGGGGGCCACAGATACGCAGTATTTT
TRBJ1-1 NA NA TRBV14 CASSQGQARGTEAFF TGTGCCAGCAGCCAAGGACAGGCCCGAGGGACTGAAGCTTTCTTT
TRBJ1-2 NA TRBD1 TRBV7-9 CASSLGTGDYPNYGYTF TGTGCCAGCAGCCTTGGGACAGGGGATTACCCTAACTATGGCTACACCTTC
TRBJ2-3 NA TRBD2 TRBV29-1 CSVEVYKVGGDTDTQYF TGCAGCGTTGAAGTTTATAAGGTGGGAGGGGACACAGATACGCAGTATTTT
TRBJ2-3 many NA TRBV11-2 CASSPHPEITDTQYF TGTGCCAGCAGCCCCCACCCTGAAATTACAGATACGCAGTATTTT
TRBJ1-4 NA NA TRBV20-1 CSAGAGTNEKLFF TGCAGTGCGGGAGCCGGAACTAATGAAAAACTGTTTTTT
TRBJ1-3 NA NA TRBV12-3/TRBV12-4 CASSFFEGGNTIYF TGTGCCAGCAGTTTCTTCGAAGGGGGAAACACCATATATTTT
TRBJ1-2 NA NA TRBV27 CASTAGTPNYGYTF TGTGCCAGCACCGCCGGGACACCCAACTATGGCTACACCTTC
TRBJ1-1 once NA TRBV7-2 CARSLLGRVEYFF TGTGCCAGAAGCTTATTAGGTAGGGTTGAATATTTCTTT
TRBJ2-1 few NA TRBV7-9 CASSSLGDEQFF TGTGCCAGCAGCTCACTTGGGGATGAGCAGTTCTTC
TRBJ1-1 NA NA TRBV2 CASGPGENTEAFF TGTGCCAGCGGCCCCGGGGAGAACACTGAAGCTTTCTTT
TRBJ1-1 NA NA TRBV13 CASSLVPGKGTEAFF TGTGCCAGCAGCTTAGTACCGGGGAAAGGGACTGAAGCTTTCTTT
TRBJ2-7 NA NA TRBV6-1 CASSEVEDTSYEQYF TGTGCCAGCAGTGAAGTAGAGGACACCTCCTACGAGCAGTACTTC
TRBJ2-1 few NA TRBV29-1 CSVGYRAHSYNEQFF TGCAGCGTTGGTTACAGGGCCCACTCCTACAATGAGCAGTTCTTC
TRBJ2-2 NA NA TRBV5-5 CASSDLAGQLTGELFF TGTGCCAGCAGCGATTTGGCCGGACAGCTCACCGGGGAGCTGTTTTTT
TRBJ1-5 few NA TRBV12-3/TRBV12-4 CASSFGGRIEQPQHF TGTGCCAGCAGTTTCGGGGGGCGCATAGAGCAGCCCCAGCATTTT
TRBJ2-3 many TRBD2 TRBV12-5 CASGLVLAGVADTQYF TGTGCTAGTGGTTTGGTACTGGCGGGGGTGGCAGATACGCAGTATTTT
TRBJ1-1 many TRBD1 TRBV7-8 CASTRDRTNTEAFF TGTGCCAGCACGCGGGACAGGACCAACACTGAAGCTTTCTTT
TRBJ2-2 few NA TRBV5-1 CASSLVGASGTGELFF TGCGCCAGCAGCTTGGTCGGGGCCTCTGGCACCGGGGAGCTGTTTTTT
TRBJ2-3 NA NA TRBV18 CASSPASEPWDTQYF TGTGCCAGCTCACCAGCCTCTGAACCCTGGGATACGCAGTATTTT
TRBJ1-2 NA NA TRBV28 CASSYITVPAGYTF TGTGCCAGCAGTTATATAACAGTGCCAGCTGGCTACACCTTC
TRBJ1-5 few NA TRBV10-3 CAISEWGRGQPQHF TGTGCCATCAGTGAGTGGGGGCGAGGGCAGCCCCAGCATTTT
TRBJ1-3 many NA TRBV11-3 CASSLGGTGGNTIYF TGTGCCAGCAGCTTAGGAGGGACGGGAGGAAACACCATATATTTT
TRBJ1-1 many NA TRBV7-3 CASSLTPNTEAFF TGTGCCAGCAGCTTGACACCGAACACTGAAGCTTTCTTT
TRBJ2-3 NA NA TRBV25-1 CASRSQDTQYF TGTGCCAGCAGGAGCCAAGATACGCAGTATTTT